The next 15 T cell receptor beta chains were all read from a single sample in a study of blood T cell repertoires in COVID-19. Produced via immunoSEQ multiplex PCR; TCRdb's table is partial and in-frame only. The data show some 100,000 clones, with around 80% seen just once and 2% to 3% held by the top ten. Sample: peripheral blood. These receptors were obtained from a man in his forties or fifties with acute or convalescent COVID-19.

The genes are TRBV5-4 and TRBJ2-3; D is perhaps TRBD2 (6 bases). Germline V gene sequence: CDR1 SGHNT, CDR2 YYREEE (reference sequence). CDR3 length equals 15 residues. Trimming stripped 0 bases from V and 0 bases from J, with 8 bases between. DNA of the CDR3: TGTGCCAGCAGCTTGGGGGGGGTGAGCACAGATACGCAGTATTTT. Translation gives CASSLGGVSTDTQYF.

The table lists this clone with a few counts. The J gene is TRBJ1-2, the V gene TRBV4-1, with D tentatively TRBD1 (5 bases). The CDR3 sequence is 14 residues long. Trimming left V 3 bases short and J 4 bases short, with 12 bases between. Germline lookup yields CDR1 MGHRA and CDR2 YSYEKL. This CDR3 reads CASSHSGGGYGYTF. CDR3 DNA: TGCGCCAGCAGCCACTCTGGGGGGGGCTATGGCTACACCTTC.

The J gene is TRBJ2-4, the V gene TRBV7-9; D unresolved. The V end lost 1 base, the J end lost 0 bases, and 19 bases lay between the germline ends. Germline V gene sequence: CDR1 SEHNR, CDR2 FQNEAQ (reference sequence). This CDR3 has 19 residues. This CDR3 reads CASSLGQFRIPLAKNIQYF. The CDR3 bases are TGTGCCAGCAGCTTAGGTCAATTCAGGATCCCTCTAGCCAAAAACATTCAGTACTTC. Full variable domain (rest looked up from reference TRBV7-9 and TRBJ2-4): DTGVSQNPRHKITKRGQNVTFRCDPISEHNRLYWYRQTLGQGPEFLTYFQNEAQLEKSRLLSDRFSAERPKGSFSTLEIQRTEQGDSAMYLCASSLGQFRIPLAKNIQYFGAGTRLSVL.

This clone showed up just a few times. The J gene is TRBJ1-5, the V gene TRBV2; D might be TRBD1 (5 bases). The CDR3 is made up of 14 amino acids. The germline gives CDR1 SNHLY, CDR2 FYNNEI. V lost 1 base to trimming and J lost 7 bases, with 11 bases between them. CDR3 residues: CASSEGTQRQPQHF. CDR3 in DNA: TGTGCCAGCAGTGAAGGGACACAGAGGCAGCCCCAGCATTTT.

The CDR3 sequence: CASSLVSLAPYNEQFF. CDR3 DNA: TGTGCCAGCAGCTTAGTATCCCTAGCGCCCTACAATGAGCAGTTCTTC. This sequence joins TRBV11-3 and TRBJ2-1; D perhaps matches TRBD2 (6 bases). The ends were cut back, 1 base at V and 2 bases at J, with 12 bases in the middle. Germline CDR1 is SGHNT and CDR2 is YENEEA. The CDR3 extends over 16 amino acids. The full variable domain, in which reference TRBV11-3 and TRBJ2-1 provide the parts outside the CDR3, is EAGVVQSPRYKIIEKKQPVAFWCNPISGHNTLYWYLQNLGQGPELLIRYENEEAVDDSQLPKDRFSAERLKGVDSTLKIQPAELGDSAVYLCASSLVSLAPYNEQFFGPGTRLTVL.

This rearrangement joins TRBV29-1 to TRBJ2-3, with a weak D call TRBD1 (6 bases). The V gene lost 1 base and the J gene lost 2 bases, with 25 bases spanning the gap. There are 19 residues in the CDR3. CDR1 and CDR2 from the germline V gene are SQVTM and ANQGSEA. CDR3: CSVEVSADRPIYSTDTQYF. DNA of the CDR3: TGCAGCGTTGAAGTCAGTGCGGACAGACCCATCTACTCCACAGATACGCAGTATTTT.

This sequence joins TRBV5-6 and TRBJ2-7; the match to TRBD2 covers 8 bases. V gave up 7 bases and J gave up 4 bases; unmatched junction bases: 7. This CDR3 comprises 13 residues. Per the germline V gene, CDR1 is SGHDT and CDR2 is YYEEEE. The CDR3 sequence: CASQAGVVYEQYF. The CDR3 DNA is TGTGCCAGCCAAGCGGGAGTTGTGTACGAGCAGTACTTC.

CDR3 region: CATSSRRGNEQFF. CDR3 in DNA: TGTGCCACCAGCTCTAGACGGGGGAATGAGCAGTTCTTC. This chain connects TRBV15 to TRBJ2-1, with a possible D match to TRBD2 (6 bases). The V gene's germline CDR1 is LNHNV and CDR2 YYDKDF (reference sequence). Trimming pared 5 bases from V and 7 bases from J, leaving 12 bases between. The CDR3 contains 13 residues.

This clone showed up just once. The chain is built from TRBV23-1 and TRBJ1-6; 8 bases are a match to TRBD1. TRBV23-1 is an ORF, with its function uncertain. J was trimmed by 7 bases and V by 5 bases; bases with no gene match: 4. The CDR3 has 14 residues. The CDR3 coding sequence is TGCGCCAGCAGTTCAAACAGGGGGAATTCACCCCTCCACTTT. Its translation: CASSSNRGNSPLHF.

The CDR3 loop is CASSLGWTSGYEQYF. The CDR3, as DNA: TGTGCCAGCAGCTTAGGTTGGACTAGCGGTTACGAGCAGTACTTC. This chain uses TRBV7-6 with TRBJ2-7; 10 nucleotides line up with TRBD2. CDR1 is SGHVS and CDR2 is FNYEAQ in the germline V gene. V shed 1 base, J shed 4 bases, and the junction held 4 bases outside the gene matches. CDR3 length: 15 residues.

Only one count was recorded for this clone. The chain joins TRBV4-1 to TRBJ2-7; possibly TRBD2 for D (5 bases). Germline lookup yields CDR1 MGHRA and CDR2 YSYEKL. Trimming shortened V by 4 bases and J by 0 bases, and 10 bases separated the two germline ends. This CDR3 comprises 14 residues. CDR3 nucleotides: TGCGCCAGCAGCCCCAGGACTCTCTCCTACGAGCAGTACTTC. It translates to CASSPRTLSYEQYF.

The V call is TRBV20-1, the J call TRBJ2-3; 16 nucleotides align to TRBD2. Germline values: CDR1 DFQATT, CDR2 SNEGSKA (reference sequence). Losses at the gene ends were 3 bases for V and 4 bases for J; bases not matched to a gene: 10. The CDR3 runs to 18 residues. The chain's CDR3 is CSASLLGTSGGAPDTQYF. The CDR3 DNA follows: TGCAGTGCTAGTCTTCTCGGGACTAGCGGGGGGGCCCCAGATACGCAGTATTTT.

This clone was counted once. This rearrangement joins TRBV18 to TRBJ1-5; TRBD1 might be the D (5 bases). V was clipped by 5 bases and J by 1 base, with 12 bases between them. Per germline, CDR1 KGHSH and CDR2 LQKENI. CDR3 length equals 15 residues. The CDR3 DNA reads TGTGCCAGCTCAGCGCAGGGTGGAAGCAATCAGCCCCAGCATTTT. This translates into CASSAQGGSNQPQHF.

This clone has more than one count but fewer than ten. This sequence joins TRBV5-1 and TRBJ2-1; D may be TRBD1 (5 bases). CDR1 and CDR2 (germline): SGHRS, YFSETQ. Trimming cost V 2 bases and J 5 bases, with 17 bases left between them. The CDR3 runs 16 residues. Here the CDR3 reads CASSFSPEQEHNEQFF. The CDR3 DNA reads TGCGCCAGCAGCTTTTCCCCGGAACAGGAGCACAATGAGCAGTTCTTC.

This chain joins TRBV5-1 and TRBJ2-7; TRBD1 might be the D (6 bases). V was pared by 0 bases and J by 3 bases, with 10 bases between. The V gene's germline CDR1 is SGHRS and CDR2 YFSETQ. This CDR3 spans 14 amino acids. CDR3 residues: CASSLVGDNYEQYF. As DNA, the CDR3 is TGCGCCAGCAGCTTGGTTGGGGACAACTACGAGCAGTACTTC. Full variable domain (outside the CDR3, taken from reference TRBV5-1 and TRBJ2-7): KAGVTQTPRYLIKTRGQQVTLSCSPISGHRSVSWYQQTPGQGLQFLFEYFSETQRNKGNFPGRFSGRQFSNSRSEMNVSTLELGDSALYLCASSLVGDNYEQYFGPGTRLTVT.